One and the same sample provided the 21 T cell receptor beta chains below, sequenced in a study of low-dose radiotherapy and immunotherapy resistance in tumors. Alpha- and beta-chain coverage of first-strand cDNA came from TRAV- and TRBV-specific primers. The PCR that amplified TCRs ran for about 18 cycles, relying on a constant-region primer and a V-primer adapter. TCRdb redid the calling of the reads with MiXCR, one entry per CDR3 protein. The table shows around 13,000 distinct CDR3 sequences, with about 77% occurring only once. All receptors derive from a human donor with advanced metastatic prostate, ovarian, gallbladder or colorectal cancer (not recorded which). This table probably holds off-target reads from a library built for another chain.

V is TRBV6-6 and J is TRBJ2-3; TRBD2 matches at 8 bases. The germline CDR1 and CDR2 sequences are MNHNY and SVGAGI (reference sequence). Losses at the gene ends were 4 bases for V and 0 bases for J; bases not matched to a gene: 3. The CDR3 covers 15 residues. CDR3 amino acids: CASSSSGGSTDTQYF. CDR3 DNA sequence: TGTGCCAGCAGTTCCAGCGGGGGAAGCACAGATACGCAGTATTTT.

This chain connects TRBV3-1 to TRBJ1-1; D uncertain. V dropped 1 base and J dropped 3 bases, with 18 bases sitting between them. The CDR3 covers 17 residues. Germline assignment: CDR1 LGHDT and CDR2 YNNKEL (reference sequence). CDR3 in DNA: TGTGCCAGCAGCCAAGGGTCGGGCAGGCCTTTGGACACTGAAGCTTTCTTT. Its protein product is CASSQGSGRPLDTEAFF.

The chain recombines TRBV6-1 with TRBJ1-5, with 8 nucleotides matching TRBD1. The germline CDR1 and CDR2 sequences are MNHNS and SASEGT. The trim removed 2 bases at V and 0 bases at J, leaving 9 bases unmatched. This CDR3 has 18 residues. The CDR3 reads CASSETQGASYSNQPQHF. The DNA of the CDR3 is TGTGCCAGCAGTGAAACCCAGGGGGCGAGCTATAGCAATCAGCCCCAGCATTTT.

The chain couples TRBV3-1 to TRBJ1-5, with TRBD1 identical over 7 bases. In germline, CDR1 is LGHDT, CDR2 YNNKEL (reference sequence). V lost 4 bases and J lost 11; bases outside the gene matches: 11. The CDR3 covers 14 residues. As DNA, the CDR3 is TGTGCCAGCAGCCCGAAACTGGGACAGCCGGCCCAGCATTTT. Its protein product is CASSPKLGQPAQHF.

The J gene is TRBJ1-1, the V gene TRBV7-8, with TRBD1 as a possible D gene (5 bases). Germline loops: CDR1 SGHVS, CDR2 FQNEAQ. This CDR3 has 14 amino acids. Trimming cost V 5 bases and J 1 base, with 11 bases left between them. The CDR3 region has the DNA TGTGCCAGCAGCGCCAGGGTCCCGAACACTGAAGCTTTCTTT. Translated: CASSARVPNTEAFF.

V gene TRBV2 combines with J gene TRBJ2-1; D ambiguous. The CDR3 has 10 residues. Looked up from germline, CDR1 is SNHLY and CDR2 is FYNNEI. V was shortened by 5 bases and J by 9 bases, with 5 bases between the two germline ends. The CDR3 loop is CASSTLEQFF. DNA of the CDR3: TGTGCCAGCAGTACCCTTGAGCAGTTCTTC.

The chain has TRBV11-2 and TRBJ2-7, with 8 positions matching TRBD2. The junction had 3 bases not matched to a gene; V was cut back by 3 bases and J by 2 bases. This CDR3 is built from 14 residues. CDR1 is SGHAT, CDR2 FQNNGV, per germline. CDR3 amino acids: CASSFSGAPYEQYF. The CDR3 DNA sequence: TGTGCCAGCAGCTTTAGCGGGGCGCCCTACGAGCAGTACTTC. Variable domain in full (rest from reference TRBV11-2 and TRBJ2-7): EAGVAQSPRYKIIEKRQSVAFWCNPISGHATLYWYQQILGQGPKLLIQFQNNGVVDDSQLPKDRFSAERLKGVDSTLKIQPAKLEDSAVYLCASSFSGAPYEQYFGPGTRLTVT.

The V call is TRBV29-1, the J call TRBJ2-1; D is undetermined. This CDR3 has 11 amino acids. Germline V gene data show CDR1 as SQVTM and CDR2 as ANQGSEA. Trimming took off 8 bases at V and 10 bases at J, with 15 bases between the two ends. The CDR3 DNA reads TGCAGCATACCCCCGGCGGCCGAGCAGTTCTTC. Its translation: CSIPPAAEQFF.

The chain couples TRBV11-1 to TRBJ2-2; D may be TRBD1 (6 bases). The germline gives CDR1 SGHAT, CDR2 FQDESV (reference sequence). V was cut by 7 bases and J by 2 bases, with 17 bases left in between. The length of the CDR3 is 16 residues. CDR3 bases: TGTGCCAGCACCACGACCCAGGGGCCCAACACCGGGGAGCTGTTTTTT. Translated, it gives CASTTTQGPNTGELFF.

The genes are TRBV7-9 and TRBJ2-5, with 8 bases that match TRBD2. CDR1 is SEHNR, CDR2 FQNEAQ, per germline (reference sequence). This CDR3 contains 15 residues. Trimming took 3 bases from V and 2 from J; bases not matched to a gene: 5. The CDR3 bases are TGTGCCAGCAGCTTTCAGCGGGGGCGGCAAGAGACCCAGTACTTC. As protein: CASSFQRGRQETQYF.

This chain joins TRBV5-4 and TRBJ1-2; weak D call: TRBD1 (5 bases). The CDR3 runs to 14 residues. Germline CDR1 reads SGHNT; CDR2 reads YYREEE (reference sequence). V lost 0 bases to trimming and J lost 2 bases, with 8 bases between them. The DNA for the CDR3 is TGTGCCAGCAGCTTGGGTCCAGGGAACTATGGCTACACCTTC. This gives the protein CASSLGPGNYGYTF. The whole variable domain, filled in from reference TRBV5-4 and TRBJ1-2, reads ETGVTQSPTHLIKTRGQQVTLRCSSQSGHNTVSWYQQALGQGPQFIFQYYREEENGRGNFPPRFSGLQFPNYSSELNVNALELDDSALYLCASSLGPGNYGYTFGSGTRLTVV.

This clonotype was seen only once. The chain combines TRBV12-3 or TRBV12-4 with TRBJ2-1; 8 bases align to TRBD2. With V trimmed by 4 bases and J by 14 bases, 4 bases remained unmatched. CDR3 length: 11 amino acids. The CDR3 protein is CASSSGGGKFF. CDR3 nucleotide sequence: TGTGCCAGCAGTTCGGGCGGGGGGAAGTTCTTC.

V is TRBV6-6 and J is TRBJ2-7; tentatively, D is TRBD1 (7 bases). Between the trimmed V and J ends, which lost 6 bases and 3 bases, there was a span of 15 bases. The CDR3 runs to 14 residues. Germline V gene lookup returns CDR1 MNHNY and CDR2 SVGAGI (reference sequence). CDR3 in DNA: TGTGCCAGCAGCCCACGACAGGGACTCTACGAGCAGTACTTC. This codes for CASSPRQGLYEQYF.

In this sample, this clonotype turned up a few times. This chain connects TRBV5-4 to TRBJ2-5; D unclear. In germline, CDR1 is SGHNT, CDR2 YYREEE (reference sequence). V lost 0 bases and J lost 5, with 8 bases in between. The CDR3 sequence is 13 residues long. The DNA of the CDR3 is TGTGCCAGCAGCTTGGCCTCGGCGGAGACCCAGTACTTC. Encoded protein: CASSLASAETQYF.

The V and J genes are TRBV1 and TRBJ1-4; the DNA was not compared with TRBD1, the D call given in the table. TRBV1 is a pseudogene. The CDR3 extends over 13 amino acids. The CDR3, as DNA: TGCGCCAGCAGCCGCGTGGGGGGCGAAAAACTGTTTTTT. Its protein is CASSRVGGEKLFF.

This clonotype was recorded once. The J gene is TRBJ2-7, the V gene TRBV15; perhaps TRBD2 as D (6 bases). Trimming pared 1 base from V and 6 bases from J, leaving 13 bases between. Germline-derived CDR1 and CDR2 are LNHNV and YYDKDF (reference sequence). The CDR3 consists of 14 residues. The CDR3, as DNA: TGTGCCACCAGCAGAGGTCTAGCGTCGGGCGAGCAGTACTTC. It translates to CATSRGLASGEQYF.

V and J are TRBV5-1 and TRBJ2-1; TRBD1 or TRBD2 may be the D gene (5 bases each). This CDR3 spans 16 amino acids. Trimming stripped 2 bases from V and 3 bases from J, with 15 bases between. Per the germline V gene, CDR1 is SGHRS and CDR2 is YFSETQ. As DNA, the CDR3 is TGCGCCAGCAGCTTTAGGTTGGGGGACGGCTACAATGAGCAGTTCTTC. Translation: CASSFRLGDGYNEQFF. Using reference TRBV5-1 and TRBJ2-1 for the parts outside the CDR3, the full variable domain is KAGVTQTPRYLIKTRGQQVTLSCSPISGHRSVSWYQQTPGQGLQFLFEYFSETQRNKGNFPGRFSGRQFSNSRSEMNVSTLELGDSALYLCASSFRLGDGYNEQFFGPGTRLTVL.

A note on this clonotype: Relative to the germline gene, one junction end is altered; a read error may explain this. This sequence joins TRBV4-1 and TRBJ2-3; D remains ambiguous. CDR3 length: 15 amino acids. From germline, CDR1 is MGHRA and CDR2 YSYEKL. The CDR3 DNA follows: TGTGCCAGCAGCCAAGACCCTACTAGCACAGATACGCAGTATTTT. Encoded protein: CASSQDPTSTDTQYF.

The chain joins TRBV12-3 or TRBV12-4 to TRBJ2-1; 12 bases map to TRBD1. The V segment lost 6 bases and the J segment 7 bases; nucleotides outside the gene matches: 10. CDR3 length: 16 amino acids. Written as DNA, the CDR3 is TGTGCCAGCAGACCGACGGGGGACAGGGGGCGAAATGAGCAGTTCTTC. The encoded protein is CASRPTGDRGRNEQFF.

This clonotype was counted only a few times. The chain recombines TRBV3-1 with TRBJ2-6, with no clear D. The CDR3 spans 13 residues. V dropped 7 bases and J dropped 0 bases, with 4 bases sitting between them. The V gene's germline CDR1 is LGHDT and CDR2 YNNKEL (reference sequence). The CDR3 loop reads CASTTSGANVLTF. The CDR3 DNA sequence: TGTGCCAGCACTACCTCTGGGGCCAACGTCCTGACTTTC.

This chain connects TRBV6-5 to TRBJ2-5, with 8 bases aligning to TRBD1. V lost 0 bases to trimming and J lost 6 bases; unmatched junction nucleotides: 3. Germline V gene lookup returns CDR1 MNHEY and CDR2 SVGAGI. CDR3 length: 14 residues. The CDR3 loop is CASSYSRQGKTQYF. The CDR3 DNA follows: TGTGCCAGCAGTTACTCGAGACAGGGGAAGACCCAGTACTTC.